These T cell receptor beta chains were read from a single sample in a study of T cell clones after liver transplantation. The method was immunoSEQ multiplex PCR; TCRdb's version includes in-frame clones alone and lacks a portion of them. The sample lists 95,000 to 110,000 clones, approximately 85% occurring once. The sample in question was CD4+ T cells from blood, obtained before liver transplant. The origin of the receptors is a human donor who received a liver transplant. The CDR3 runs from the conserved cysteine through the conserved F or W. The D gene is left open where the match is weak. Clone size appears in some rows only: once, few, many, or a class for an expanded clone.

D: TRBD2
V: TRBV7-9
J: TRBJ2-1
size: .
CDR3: CASSFPGLAGPKTHNEQFF
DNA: TGTGCCAGCAGCTTCCCGGGGCTAGCGGGTCCCAAGACCCACAATGAGCAGTTCTTC

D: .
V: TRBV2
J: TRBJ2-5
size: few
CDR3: CASSGDAMTQYF
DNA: TGTGCCAGCAGTGGGGACGCTATGACCCAGTACTTC

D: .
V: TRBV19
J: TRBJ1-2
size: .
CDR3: CASSITVGDLTHYGYTF
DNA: TGTGCCAGTAGTATAACGGTGGGGGATCTCACCCACTATGGCTACACCTTC

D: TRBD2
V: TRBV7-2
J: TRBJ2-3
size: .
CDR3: CASTLAGGQDTQYF
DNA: TGTGCCAGCACCCTAGCGGGGGGGCAAGATACGCAGTATTTT

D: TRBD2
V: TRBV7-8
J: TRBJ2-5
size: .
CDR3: CASSHPGPGGQETQYF
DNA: TGTGCCAGCAGCCACCCCGGTCCGGGGGGGCAAGAGACCCAGTACTTC

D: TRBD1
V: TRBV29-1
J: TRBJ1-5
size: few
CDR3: CSGGDRGQPQHF
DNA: TGCAGCGGTGGGGACAGGGGCCAGCCCCAGCATTTT

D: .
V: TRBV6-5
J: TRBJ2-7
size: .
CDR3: CASSYTDRPALGEQYF
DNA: TGTGCCAGCAGTTACACCGACAGGCCGGCTTTGGGGGAGCAGTACTTC

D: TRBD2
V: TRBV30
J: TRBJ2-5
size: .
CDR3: CAWGQGLGRETQYF
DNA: TGTGCCTGGGGCCAAGGCCTCGGGAGGGAGACCCAGTACTTC

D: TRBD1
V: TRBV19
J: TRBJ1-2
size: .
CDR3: CASTGDRGTHGYTF
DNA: TGTGCCAGTACCGGAGACAGGGGGACGCATGGCTACACCTTC

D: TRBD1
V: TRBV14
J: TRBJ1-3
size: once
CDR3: CASSQVTGSGNTIYF
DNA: TGTGCCAGCAGCCAAGTGACAGGGTCTGGAAACACCATATATTTT

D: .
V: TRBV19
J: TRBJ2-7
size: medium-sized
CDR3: CASSGSGRSLYF
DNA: TGTGCCAGTAGTGGTTCGGGGAGATCCCTGTACTTC

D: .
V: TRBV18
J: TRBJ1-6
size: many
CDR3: CASSPTGLDSPLHF
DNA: TGTGCCAGCTCACCAACTGGTCTCGATTCACCCCTCCACTTT

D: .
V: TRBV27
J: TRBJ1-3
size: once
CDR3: CASSLSGVEAGNTIYF
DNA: TGTGCCAGCAGTTTGTCGGGGGTCGAAGCTGGAAACACCATATATTTT

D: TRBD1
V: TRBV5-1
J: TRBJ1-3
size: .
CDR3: CASRLTGDTGNTIYF
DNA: TGCGCCAGCAGATTAACAGGGGACACTGGAAACACCATATATTTT

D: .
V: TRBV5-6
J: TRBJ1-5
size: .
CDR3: CASSFPGQPQHF
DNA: TGTGCCAGCAGCTTCCCGGGTCAGCCCCAGCATTTT